Listed here are 17 T cell receptor beta chains from one sample, sequenced in a study of cytomegalovirus exposure and HLA in healthy donors. The study ran its PCR with 60 Vbeta and 13 Jbeta primers. Repertoires were generated with immunoSEQ multiplex PCR, while TCRdb's copy carries only in-frame clones and drops some. The data show approximately 60,000 clones, with 75% to 85% seen just once and roughly 4.5% held by the top ten. The sequencing input was PBMCs. These receptors were taken from a man aged 30 to 45 in good health and CMV-seronegative.

This rearrangement joins TRBV5-1 to TRBJ2-7, with D possibly TRBD2 on 5 matching bases. V was cut by 1 base and J by 0 bases, with 8 bases left in between. The CDR3 runs to 14 residues. Germline lookup yields CDR1 SGHRS and CDR2 YFSETQ. DNA for the CDR3: TGCGCCAGCAGCTTGATACTAGGCTCCTACGAGCAGTACTTC. It encodes CASSLILGSYEQYF.

The chain uses TRBV7-9 and TRBJ2-6; D remains ambiguous. The germline CDR1 and CDR2 sequences are SEHNR and FQNEAQ (reference sequence). The germline V and J ends were trimmed by 8 bases and 0 bases, with 23 bases remaining between them. The CDR3 loop spans 19 amino acids. The CDR3 DNA reads TGTGCCAGCGCCGCCGTAACAATTACAGTGCTCTCTGGGGCCAACGTCCTGACTTTC. Protein: CASAAVTITVLSGANVLTF.

This clone was found once. At one end, the junction sequence differs from germline, possibly due to a read error. The chain joins TRBV7-7 to TRBJ2-5, with a possible D match to TRBD2 (6 bases). The V gene's germline CDR1 is SSHAT and CDR2 FNYEAQ (reference sequence). The CDR3 has 15 amino acids. Here the CDR3 reads CASSLVTGTLETQYF. The CDR3 coding sequence is TGTGCTAGCAGCTTAGTCACCGGGACTTTAGAGACCCAGTACTTC.

Here the CDR3 DNA reads TGTGCCAGCAGCCAGAGGGATCGATACGAGCAGTACTTC. It translates to CASSQRDRYEQYF. The rearrangement joins TRBV7-9 to TRBJ2-7, with a weak D call TRBD2 (5 bases). Germline lookup yields CDR1 SEHNR and CDR2 FQNEAQ (reference sequence). V was pared by 5 bases and J by 4 bases, with 12 bases between. This CDR3 contains 13 residues.

This chain joins TRBV7-6 and TRBJ2-2, with D perhaps TRBD2 (5 bases). V was pared by 5 bases and J by 0 bases, with 10 bases between. The CDR3 length is 15 residues. Germline V CDR1 and CDR2: SGHVS, FNYEAQ. CDR3 in amino acids: CASSTAGTNTGELFF. CDR3 nucleotide sequence: TGTGCCAGCAGCACCGCCGGGACGAACACCGGGGAGCTGTTTTTT.

The J gene is TRBJ1-1, the V gene TRBV5-4, with 7 bases that match TRBD1. J was trimmed by 1 base and V by 4 bases; bases with no gene match: 7. This CDR3 has 15 amino acids. Germline V gene data show CDR1 as SGHNT and CDR2 as YYREEE (reference sequence). CDR3 amino acids: CASSRETGKNTEAFF. CDR3 nucleotides: TGTGCCAGCAGCCGAGAGACAGGGAAGAACACTGAAGCTTTCTTT.

This chain connects TRBV25-1 to TRBJ1-2; D is unclear. Trimming took off 4 bases at V and 1 base at J, with 4 bases between the two ends. This CDR3 is built from 12 residues. Germline CDR1 reads MGHDK; CDR2 reads SYGVNS. Here the CDR3 DNA reads TGTGCCAGCAGTGTACATAACTATGGCTACACCTTC. Protein sequence: CASSVHNYGYTF.

In this sample, this clone turned up once. This sequence joins TRBV7-2 and TRBJ1-3, with 7 bases that match TRBD1. The junction had 8 bases not matched to a gene; V was cut back by 2 bases and J by 4 bases. The CDR3 length is 16 residues. Germline V gene sequence: CDR1 SGHTA, CDR2 FQGNSA. The CDR3 sequence is CASSLWSTGSGNTIYF. The CDR3 bases are TGTGCCAGCAGCTTATGGTCGACAGGGTCGGGAAACACCATATATTTT.

This chain uses TRBV13 with TRBJ1-1; D is undetermined. Trimming cost V 2 bases and J 2 bases, with 6 bases left between them. Looked up from germline, CDR1 is PRHDT and CDR2 is FYEKMQ (reference sequence). The CDR3 has 13 residues. Written as DNA, the CDR3 is TGTGCCAGCAGCTTATTGAGAAACACTGAAGCTTTCTTT. Its protein is CASSLLRNTEAFF.

The table lists this clone with a few counts. The chain has TRBV11-3 and TRBJ1-1, with a possible D match to TRBD1 (5 bases). The V end was cut by 5 bases, the J end by 4 bases, with 11 bases between. The CDR3 spans 13 residues. Germline V gene lookup returns CDR1 SGHNT and CDR2 YENEEA. Here the CDR3 reads CASSADQGTEAFF. DNA for the CDR3: TGTGCCAGCAGCGCAGACCAGGGCACTGAAGCTTTCTTT.

The chain combines TRBV5-1 with TRBJ2-5; TRBD2 matches 10 bases. V trimming: 5 bases; J trimming: 3 bases; junction bases outside the gene matches: 16. This CDR3 has 18 residues. In germline, CDR1 is SGHRS, CDR2 YFSETQ. CDR3 nucleotides: TGCGCCAGCAGGAGGTTGAGCGGGAGGGCCACAGTTGAAGAGACCCAGTACTTC. Translated, it gives CASRRLSGRATVEETQYF.

CDR3 DNA sequence: TGCGCCAGCAGTCCTGGGACAGGGAGGTACGAGCAGTACTTC. It is translated as CASSPGTGRYEQYF. This chain connects TRBV4-3 to TRBJ2-7; the match to TRBD1 covers 9 bases. Losses at the gene ends were 6 bases for V and 4 bases for J; bases not matched to a gene: 7. This CDR3 is 14 amino acids long. Germline lookup yields CDR1 LGHNA and CDR2 YSLEER.

This chain joins TRBV5-6 and TRBJ1-2, with 7 bases matching TRBD1. The germline gives CDR1 SGHDT, CDR2 YYEEEE. The trim removed 2 bases at V and 4 bases at J, leaving 8 bases unmatched. The CDR3 contains 15 residues. The CDR3 spells CASSLNRGLVYGYTF. In DNA, the CDR3 is TGTGCCAGCAGCTTAAACAGGGGTCTGGTCTATGGCTACACCTTC.

The genes are TRBV19 and TRBJ1-2, with a possible D match to TRBD1 (6 bases). Germline loops: CDR1 LNHDA, CDR2 SQIVND (reference sequence). CDR3 length equals 17 residues. V shed 6 bases and J shed 0 bases, with 20 bases lying between them. This CDR3 reads CASSTGWQGMTNYGYTF. In DNA form, the CDR3 reads TGTGCCAGTAGCACGGGGTGGCAGGGGATGACTAACTATGGCTACACCTTC.

This clone was seen more than once but under ten times. A read error is the likely source, as a far larger clone sits one nucleotide away. The chain carries TRBV13 and TRBJ1-5; no clear D. V was trimmed by 4 bases and J by 0 bases, leaving 16 bases between them. This CDR3 contains 17 residues. Germline loops: CDR1 PRHDT, CDR2 FYEKMQ (reference sequence). The CDR3 reads CASSSPPSYRSNQPQHF. The CDR3 nucleotides read TGTGCCAGCAGCTCCCCCCCGAGCTACCGTAGCAATCAGCCCCAGCATTTT.

This clone was seen a single time. The chain joins TRBV9 to TRBJ2-1; D is unresolved. Germline V CDR1 and CDR2: SGDLS, YYNGEE. V lost 0 bases, J lost 4 bases, and 11 bases lay in between. CDR3 size: 15 residues. Here the CDR3 DNA reads TGTGCCAGCAGCGTAGTTGCGGCCCCTTACAATGAGCAGTTCTTC. As protein: CASSVVAAPYNEQFF. The variable domain in full, with the rest retrieved from reference TRBV9 and TRBJ2-1, is DSGVTQTPKHLITATGQRVTLRCSPRSGDLSVYWYQQSLDQGLQFLIQYYNGEERAKGNILERFSAQQFPDLHSELNLSSLELGDSALYFCASSVVAAPYNEQFFGPGTRLTVL.

CDR3 nucleotide sequence: TGCGCCAGCAGCCAAGATGGGGCGGGGGGGCAAGATACGCAGTATTTT. This sequence encodes CASSQDGAGGQDTQYF. The chain couples TRBV4-3 to TRBJ2-3, with 9 bases that match TRBD2. Germline V gives CDR1 LGHNA, CDR2 YSLEER. The CDR3 is 16 amino acids. The ends lost 0 bases at V and 5 bases at J; junction bases unmatched: 6.